This record looks at one TCR beta chain sequence and its context. The antigen is not known. An end of the junction does not agree with germline; a read error may underlie this. The data stem from a study of T cell responses to AZD1222 COVID-19 vaccine. Study results and limitations: Repertoires were obtained solely post-peak T cell response. With dominance at 160-218 and 743-854, vaccine-associated CD4 TCRs spanned spike.

TCRdb's table, derived via immunoSEQ multiplex PCR, lists solely in-frame clones and lacks some. This sample has about 150,000 clones, with roughly nine tenths found just once. This TCR derives from an adult in good health. The sample here was peripheral blood, taken on day 0 of MenACWY control vaccination.

CDR3: CASQGDQKTQYF. The CDR3 coding sequence is TGTGCCAGCCAGGGAGACCAAAAGACCCAGTACTTC. The gene calls are TRBV11-3 and TRBJ2-5; the D gene could be TRBD1 or TRBD2 (5 bases each). The V gene's germline CDR1 is SGHNT and CDR2 YENEEA. The CDR3 is 12 amino acids.